The clone carrying this TCR beta chain was seen only a few times. Total RNA amounting to 500 ng was the source from which TCR beta cDNA was made with a constant-region primer. TCR beta libraries came from three nested multiplex PCR rounds using slightly modified ARM-PCR. With TRBV1-TRBV30 forward primers and a C-beta reverse primer, the first two PCR rounds were run for about 10 cycles each. TCRdb fed the multiplex PCR reads into MiXCR, producing one record per CDR3 protein. Altogether fewer than 110,000 distinct CDR3 sequences are present, 65% to 75% being singletons, with the ten largest covering around 12%. Losses at the gene ends were 5 bases for V and 0 bases for J; bases not matched to a gene: 9. The CDR3 totals 16 residues. CDR1 and CDR2 from the germline V gene are SEHNR and FQNEAQ (reference sequence). This sample stems from a study of tumor-infiltrating lymphocytes in primary liver carcinoma.

Without any cell sorting, roughly 20-32 mg of bulk tissue yielded co-extracted RNA and DNA. The chain links TRBV7-9 to TRBJ1-1, with 7 bases fitting TRBD1. The material sequenced was liver tumor tissue from sampling region 2. The subset is: tumor region T2, inferior pole. The receptor comes from a woman in her fifties or sixties with primary liver carcinoma and hepatitis B virus infection. CDR3 in DNA: TGTGCCAGCAGCCCCAGACAGGGAATAATGAACACTGAAGCTTTCTTT. Translating gives CASSPRQGIMNTEAFF.